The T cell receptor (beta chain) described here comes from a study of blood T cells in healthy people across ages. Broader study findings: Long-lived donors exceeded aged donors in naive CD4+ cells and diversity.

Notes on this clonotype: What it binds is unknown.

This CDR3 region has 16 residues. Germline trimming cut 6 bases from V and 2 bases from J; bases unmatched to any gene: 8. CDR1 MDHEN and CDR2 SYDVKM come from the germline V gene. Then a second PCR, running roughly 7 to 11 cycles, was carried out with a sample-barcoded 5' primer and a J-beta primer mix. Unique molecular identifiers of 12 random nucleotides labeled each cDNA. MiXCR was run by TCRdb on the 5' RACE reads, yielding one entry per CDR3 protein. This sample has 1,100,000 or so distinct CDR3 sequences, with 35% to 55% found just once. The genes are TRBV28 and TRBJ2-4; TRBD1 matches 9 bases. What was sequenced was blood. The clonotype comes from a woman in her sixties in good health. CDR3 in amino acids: CASSPHRGLPKNIQYF. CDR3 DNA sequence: TGTGCCAGCAGCCCCCACAGGGGGCTACCCAAAAACATTCAGTACTTC.